This T cell receptor beta chain was observed in a study of OX40 agonist ivuxolimab in advanced cancers. General observations from the study: The antigens recognized by the expanded peripheral T cells, that is their antigen specificity, were not determined.

A note on this clone: The antigen is undetermined.

The CDR3 spans 16 residues. Germline lookup yields CDR1 SGHDN and CDR2 FVKESK. V was pared by 4 bases and J by 6 bases, with 11 bases of the junction left unmatched. Clones were read by immunoSEQ multiplex PCR, and TCRdb kept only the in-frame ones, dropping some. This repertoire shows about 46,000 clones, around 89% found once; its top ten account for 12%. This clonotype was sampled from an adult with an advanced solid tumor such as melanoma, head and neck, liver or kidney cancer. The V and J genes are TRBV14 and TRBJ2-3; 9 nucleotides match TRBD2. The specimen was CD4+ or CD8+ T cells sorted from blood, collected in a trial of the OX40 agonist ivuxolimab. In DNA, the CDR3 is TGTGCCAGCAGCCTGTTGACTAGCGGTCAGGGGGATACGCAGTATTTT. It translates to CASSLLTSGQGDTQYF.